This entry describes one T cell receptor beta chain. Donors sampled were nominally healthy, though unrecorded immune exposures were likely. This entry is derived from a study of cytomegalovirus exposure and HLA in healthy donors. Use of 60 Vbeta and 13 Jbeta primers characterized the PCR. Sequencing used immunoSEQ multiplex PCR; TCRdb keeps in-frame clones, though not all of them. The sample carries more than 90,000 clones, roughly 68% recorded once. V dropped 4 bases and J dropped 4; count of bases not matched to a gene: 7. CDR1 is SGHDT and CDR2 is YYEEEE in the germline V gene. This CDR3 has 14 amino acids.

The sequence derives from a woman aged 25 to 39 in good health and CMV-seronegative. The genes are TRBV5-6 and TRBJ2-7; 8 bases map to TRBD2. The sample was PBMCs. The CDR3 sequence: CASSPGTSFYEQYF. The CDR3 DNA is TGTGCCAGCAGCCCCGGGACTAGTTTTTACGAGCAGTACTTC.